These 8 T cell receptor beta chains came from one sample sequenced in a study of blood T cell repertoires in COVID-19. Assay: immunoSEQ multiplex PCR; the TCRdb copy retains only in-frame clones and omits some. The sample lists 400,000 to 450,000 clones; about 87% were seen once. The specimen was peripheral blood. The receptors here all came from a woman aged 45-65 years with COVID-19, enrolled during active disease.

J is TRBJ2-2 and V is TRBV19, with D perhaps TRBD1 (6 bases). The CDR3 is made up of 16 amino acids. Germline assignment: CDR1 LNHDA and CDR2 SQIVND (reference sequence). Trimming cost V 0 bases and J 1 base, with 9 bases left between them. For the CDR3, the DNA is TGTGCCAGTAGTATAGATACAGGGAGGAACACCGGGGAGCTGTTTTTT. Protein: CASSIDTGRNTGELFF.

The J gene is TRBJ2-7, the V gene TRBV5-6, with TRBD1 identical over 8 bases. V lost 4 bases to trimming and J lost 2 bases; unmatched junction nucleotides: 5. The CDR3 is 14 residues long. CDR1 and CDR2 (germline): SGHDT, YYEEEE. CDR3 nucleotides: TGTGCCAGCAGCCGGGGACAGGTCACCTACGAGCAGTACTTC. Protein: CASSRGQVTYEQYF.

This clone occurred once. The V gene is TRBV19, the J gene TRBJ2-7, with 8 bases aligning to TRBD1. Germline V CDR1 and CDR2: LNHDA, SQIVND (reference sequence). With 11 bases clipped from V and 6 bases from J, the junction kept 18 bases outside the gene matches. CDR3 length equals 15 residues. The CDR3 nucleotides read TGTGCCCGAACAATACCCCCGGGACAGGCAATCGAGCAGTACTTC. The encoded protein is CARTIPPGQAIEQYF. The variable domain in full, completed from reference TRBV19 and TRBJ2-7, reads DGGITQSPKYLFRKEGQNVTLSCEQNLNHDAMYWYRQDPGQGLRLIYYSQIVNDFQKGDIAEGYSVSREKKESFPLTVTSAQKNPTAFYLCARTIPPGQAIEQYFGPGTRLTVT.

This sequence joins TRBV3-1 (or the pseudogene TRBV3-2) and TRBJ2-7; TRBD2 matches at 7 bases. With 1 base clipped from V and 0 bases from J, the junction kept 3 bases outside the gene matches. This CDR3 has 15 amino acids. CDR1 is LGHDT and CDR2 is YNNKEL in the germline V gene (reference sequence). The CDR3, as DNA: TGTGCCAGCAGCCAAGTGGCGGGGGTCTCCTACGAGCAGTACTTC. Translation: CASSQVAGVSYEQYF.

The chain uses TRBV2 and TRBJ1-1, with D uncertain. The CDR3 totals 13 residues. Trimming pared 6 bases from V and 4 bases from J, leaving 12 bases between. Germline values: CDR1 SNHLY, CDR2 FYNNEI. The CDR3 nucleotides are TGTGCCAGCAGCGAGGCTCGGGGCACTGAAGCTTTCTTT. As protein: CASSEARGTEAFF.

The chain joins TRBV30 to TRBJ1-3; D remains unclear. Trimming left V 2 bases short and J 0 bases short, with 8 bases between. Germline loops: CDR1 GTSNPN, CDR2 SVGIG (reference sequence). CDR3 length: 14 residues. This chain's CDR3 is CAWSPASSGNTIYF. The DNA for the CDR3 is TGTGCCTGGAGTCCCGCGTCCTCTGGAAACACCATATATTTT.

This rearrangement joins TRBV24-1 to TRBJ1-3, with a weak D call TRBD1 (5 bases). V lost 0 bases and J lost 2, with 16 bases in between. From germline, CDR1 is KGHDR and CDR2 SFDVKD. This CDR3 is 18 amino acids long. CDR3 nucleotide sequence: TGTGCCACCAGTGATTTGCATGGGCAGGGCAACGCTGGAAACACCATATATTTT. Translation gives CATSDLHGQGNAGNTIYF.

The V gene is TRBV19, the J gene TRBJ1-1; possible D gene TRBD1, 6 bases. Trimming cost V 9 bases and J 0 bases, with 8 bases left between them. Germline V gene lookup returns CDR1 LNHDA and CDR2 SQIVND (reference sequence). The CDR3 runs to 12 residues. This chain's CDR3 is CASRDMNTEAFF. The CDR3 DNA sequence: TGTGCCAGCAGGGACATGAACACTGAAGCTTTCTTT.